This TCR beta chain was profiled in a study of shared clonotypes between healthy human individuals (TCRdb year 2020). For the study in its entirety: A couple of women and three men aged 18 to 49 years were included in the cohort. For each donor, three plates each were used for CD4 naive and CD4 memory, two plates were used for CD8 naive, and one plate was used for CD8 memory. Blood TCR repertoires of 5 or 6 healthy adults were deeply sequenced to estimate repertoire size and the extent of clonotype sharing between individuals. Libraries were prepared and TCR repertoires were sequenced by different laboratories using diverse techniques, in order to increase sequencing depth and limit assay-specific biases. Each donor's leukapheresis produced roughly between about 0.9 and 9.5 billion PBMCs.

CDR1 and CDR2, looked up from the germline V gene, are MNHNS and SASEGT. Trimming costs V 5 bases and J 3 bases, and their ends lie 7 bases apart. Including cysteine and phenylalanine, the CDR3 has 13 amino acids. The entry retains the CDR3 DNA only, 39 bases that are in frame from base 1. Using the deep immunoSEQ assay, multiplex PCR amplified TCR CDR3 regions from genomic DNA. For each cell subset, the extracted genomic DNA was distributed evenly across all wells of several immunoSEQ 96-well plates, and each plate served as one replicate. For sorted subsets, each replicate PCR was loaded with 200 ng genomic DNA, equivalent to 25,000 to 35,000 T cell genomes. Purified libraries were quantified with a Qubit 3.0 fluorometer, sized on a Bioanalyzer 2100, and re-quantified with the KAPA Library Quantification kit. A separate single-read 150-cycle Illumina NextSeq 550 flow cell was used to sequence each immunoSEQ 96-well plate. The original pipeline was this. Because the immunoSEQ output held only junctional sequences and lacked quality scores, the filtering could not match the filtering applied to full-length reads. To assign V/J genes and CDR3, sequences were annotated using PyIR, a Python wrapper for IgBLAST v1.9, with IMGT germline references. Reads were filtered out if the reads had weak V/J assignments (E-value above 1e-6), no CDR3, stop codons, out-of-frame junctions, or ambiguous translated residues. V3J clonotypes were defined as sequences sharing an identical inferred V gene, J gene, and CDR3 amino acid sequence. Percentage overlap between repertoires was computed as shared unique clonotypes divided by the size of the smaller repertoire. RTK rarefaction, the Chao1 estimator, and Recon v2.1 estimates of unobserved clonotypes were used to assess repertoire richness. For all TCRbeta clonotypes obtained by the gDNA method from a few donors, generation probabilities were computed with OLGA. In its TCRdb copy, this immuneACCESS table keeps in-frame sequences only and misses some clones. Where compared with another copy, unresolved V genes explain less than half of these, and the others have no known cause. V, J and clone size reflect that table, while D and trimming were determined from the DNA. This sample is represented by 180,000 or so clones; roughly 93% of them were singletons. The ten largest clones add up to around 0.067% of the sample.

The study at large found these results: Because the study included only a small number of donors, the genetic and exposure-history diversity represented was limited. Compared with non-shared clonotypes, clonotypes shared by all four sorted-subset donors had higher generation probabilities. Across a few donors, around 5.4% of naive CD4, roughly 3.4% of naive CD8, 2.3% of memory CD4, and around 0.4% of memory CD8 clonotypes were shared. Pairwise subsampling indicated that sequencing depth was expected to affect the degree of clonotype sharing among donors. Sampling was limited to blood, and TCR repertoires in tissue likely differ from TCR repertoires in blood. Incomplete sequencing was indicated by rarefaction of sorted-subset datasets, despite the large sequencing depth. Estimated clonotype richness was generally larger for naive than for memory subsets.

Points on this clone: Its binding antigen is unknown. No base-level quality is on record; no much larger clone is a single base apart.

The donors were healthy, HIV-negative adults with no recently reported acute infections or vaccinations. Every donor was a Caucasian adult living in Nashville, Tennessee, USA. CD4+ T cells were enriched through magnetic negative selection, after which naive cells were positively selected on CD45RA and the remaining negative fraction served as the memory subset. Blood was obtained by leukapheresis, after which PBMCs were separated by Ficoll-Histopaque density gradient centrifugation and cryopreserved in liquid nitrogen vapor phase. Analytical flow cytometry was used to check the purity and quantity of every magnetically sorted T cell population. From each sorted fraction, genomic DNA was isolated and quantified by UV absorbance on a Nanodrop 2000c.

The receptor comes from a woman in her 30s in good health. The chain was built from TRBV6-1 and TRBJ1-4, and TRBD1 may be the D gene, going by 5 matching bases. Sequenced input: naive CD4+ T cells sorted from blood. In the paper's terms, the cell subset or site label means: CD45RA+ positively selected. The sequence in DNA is TGTGCCAGCAGTCAGGGTGCTAATGAAAAACTGTTTTTT. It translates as CASSQGANEKLFF.